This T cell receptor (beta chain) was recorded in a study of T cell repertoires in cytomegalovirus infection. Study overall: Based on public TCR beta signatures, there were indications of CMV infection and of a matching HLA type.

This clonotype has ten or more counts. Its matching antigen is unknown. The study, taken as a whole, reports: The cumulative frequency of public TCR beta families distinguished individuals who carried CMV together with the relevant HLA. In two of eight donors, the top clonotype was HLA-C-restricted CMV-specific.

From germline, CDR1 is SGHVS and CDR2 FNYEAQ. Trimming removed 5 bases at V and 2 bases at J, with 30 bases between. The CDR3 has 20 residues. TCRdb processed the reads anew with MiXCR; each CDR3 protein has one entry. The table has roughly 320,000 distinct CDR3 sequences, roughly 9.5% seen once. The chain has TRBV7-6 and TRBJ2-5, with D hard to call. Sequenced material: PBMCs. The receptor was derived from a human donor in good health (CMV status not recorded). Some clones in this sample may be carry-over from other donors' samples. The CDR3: CASSPRIVWTGRSVQETQYF. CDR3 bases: TGTGCCAGCAGCCCCCGTATCGTCTGGACGGGCCGCAGCGTTCAAGAGACCCAGTACTTC.